The clone carrying this TCR beta chain was seen only a few times. Preparation of the TCRbeta library was carried out with unique molecular identifiers. Via MiXCR, TCRdb re-called the PCR reads, giving one row per CDR3 protein. The sample shows about 240,000 distinct CDR3 sequences, roughly 25% of them seen only once. This specimen comes from a study of T-cell reconstitution after alpha-beta-depleted transplantation in children. The CDR3 is 14 amino acids. In germline, CDR1 is SGHKS, CDR2 YYEKEE (reference sequence). The ends were cut back, 0 bases at V and 8 bases at J, with 11 bases in the middle. The source is a girl aged 2 to 9 with Fanconi anemia, due to receive a stem cell transplant. The input for sequencing was PBMCs, taken before TCRalphabeta/CD19-depleted stem cell transplant. The gene calls are TRBV5-5 and TRBJ2-2, with D hard to call. The DNA for the CDR3 is TGTGCCAGCAGCTTGGGTCCAGGACGGGGGGAGCTGTTTTTT. Amino acid sequence: CASSLGPGRGELFF. Filled out from reference TRBV5-5 and TRBJ2-2, the complete variable domain reads DAGVTQSPTHLIKTRGQQVTLRCSPISGHKSVSWYQQVLGQGPQFIFQYYEKEERGRGNFPDRFSARQFPNYSSELNVNALLLGDSALYLCASSLGPGRGELFFGEGSRLTVL.